This T cell receptor (beta chain) was observed in a study of identical twins. V gave up 3 bases and J gave up 5 bases, with 10 bases separating them. The germline V gene encodes CDR1 KGHSH and CDR2 LQKENI. CDR3 length: 13 residues. Study-wide results and caveats: The authors noted that invariant MAIT and iNKT cells could partly confound zero-insertion analyses. Insertions ran lower in abundant cord blood beta clonotypes, though not in memory repertoires.

This clonotype was counted ten times or more. What it binds is not known. It was template switching that added a universal primer site, and there were unique molecular identifiers on the cDNA. From the 5' RACE reads, TCRdb called clonotypes with MiXCR, one entry per CDR3 protein. Altogether hundreds of thousands of distinct CDR3 sequences are present, 15% to 20% being singletons, with the ten largest covering about an eighth. These same data were also listed under a study on T cells expressing NK-cell markers.

The chain recombines TRBV18 with TRBJ2-5; D unresolved. This clonotype originated in a woman in her late teens or twenties in good health. The sequenced sample consisted of PBMCs. The CDR3 coding sequence is TGTGCCAGCTCACCGGTAATGGAGGAGACCCAGTACTTC. Translation: CASSPVMEETQYF. The whole variable domain, filled in from reference TRBV18 and TRBJ2-5, reads NAGVMQNPRHLVRRRGQEARLRCSPMKGHSHVYWYRQLPEEGLKFMVYLQKENIIDESGMPKERFSAEFPKEGPSILRIQQVVRGDSAAYFCASSPVMEETQYFGPGTRLLVL.